The T cell receptor beta chain under discussion was sequenced for a study of T cell responses to AZD1222 COVID-19 vaccine. Using immunoSEQ multiplex PCR, the repertoire was profiled, and TCRdb retains in-frame clones only, with some absent. There are 70,000 to 90,000 clones in the sample; roughly 85% occur only once, and 12% lies in the top ten. Per the germline V gene, CDR1 is SGHNT and CDR2 is YYREEE (reference sequence). V lost 2 bases and J 2 bases, leaving 7 bases between the germline ends. This CDR3 contains 13 residues. This clonotype originated in an adult who received the AZD1222 COVID-19 vaccine. The material was peripheral blood, obtained 28 days after the second AZD1222 dose. This chain uses TRBV5-4 with TRBJ2-5, with D perhaps TRBD2 (5 bases). The CDR3 bases are TGTGCCAGCAGCTTCGGGGAACAAGAGACCCAGTACTTC. This encodes CASSFGEQETQYF.